This T cell receptor beta chain came from a study of OX40 agonist ivuxolimab in advanced cancers. As for the study in general: Prior checkpoint blockade (anti-PD-1, anti-PD-L1 or anti-CTLA-4) was permitted; 40% had it. Partial responses occurred in Three dose-escalation patients, one with hepatocellular carcinoma and two with cutaneous melanoma.

Generated by immunoSEQ multiplex PCR, the TCRdb table keeps only in-frame clones and is missing some. This table holds about 70,000 clones, around 88% found once. CDR1 and CDR2 from the germline V gene are KGHSH and LQKENI. The CDR3 spans 15 residues. Trimming removed 6 bases from V and 5 bases from J; junction bases left unmatched: 11. Anyone with autoimmune disease history or systemic immunosuppression was excluded. The study's findings and limits: Clonal expansion by week 6 occurred in CD4+ and CD8+ blood T cells (at 0.1 to 3.0 mg/kg).

About this clone itself: Its target is not known.

The sample in question was CD4+ or CD8+ T cells sorted from blood, obtained in a trial of the OX40 agonist ivuxolimab. The clonotype originates from an adult with an advanced solid tumor such as melanoma, head and neck, liver or kidney cancer. The genes are TRBV18 and TRBJ2-5; 8 bases line up with TRBD2. The CDR3 loop reads CASSRASGPMETQYF. For the CDR3, the DNA is TGTGCCAGCTCGCGGGCTAGCGGGCCGATGGAGACCCAGTACTTC.